This T cell receptor (beta chain) comes out of a study of T cell responses to AZD1222 COVID-19 vaccine. Using immunoSEQ multiplex PCR, the repertoire was profiled, and TCRdb retains in-frame clones only, with some absent. The sample has roughly 100,000 clones, 75% to 90% seen once. In this sample, this clone turned up a few times. Germline CDR1 LNHNV, CDR2 YYDKDF (reference sequence). CDR3 length: 14 amino acids. V gave up 0 bases and J gave up 7 bases, with 10 bases separating them. The source of this sequence is an adult in good health. This sequence joins TRBV15 and TRBJ2-1; D is undetermined. The sample here was peripheral blood, taken on day 0 of AZD1222 vaccination. Written as DNA, the CDR3 is TGTGCCACCAGCAGAGATTCTAGGAGTAATGAGCAGTTCTTC. As protein: CATSRDSRSNEQFF.